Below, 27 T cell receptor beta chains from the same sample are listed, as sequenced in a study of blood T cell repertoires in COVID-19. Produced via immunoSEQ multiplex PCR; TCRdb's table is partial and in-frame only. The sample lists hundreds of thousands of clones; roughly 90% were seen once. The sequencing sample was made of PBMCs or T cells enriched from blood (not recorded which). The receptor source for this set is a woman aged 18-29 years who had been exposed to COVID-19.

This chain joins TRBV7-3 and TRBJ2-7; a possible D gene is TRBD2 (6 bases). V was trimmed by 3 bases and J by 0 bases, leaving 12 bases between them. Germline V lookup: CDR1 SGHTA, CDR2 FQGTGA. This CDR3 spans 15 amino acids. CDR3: CASSLSSADSYEQYF. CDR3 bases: TGTGCCAGCAGCTTGTCTAGCGCGGACTCCTACGAGCAGTACTTC.

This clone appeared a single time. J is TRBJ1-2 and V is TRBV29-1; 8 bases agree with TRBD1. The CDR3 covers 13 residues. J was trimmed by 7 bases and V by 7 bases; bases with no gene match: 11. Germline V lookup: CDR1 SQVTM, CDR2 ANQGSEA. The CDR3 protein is CSANAQGAGGYTF. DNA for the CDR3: TGCAGCGCCAATGCCCAGGGGGCGGGTGGCTACACCTTC.

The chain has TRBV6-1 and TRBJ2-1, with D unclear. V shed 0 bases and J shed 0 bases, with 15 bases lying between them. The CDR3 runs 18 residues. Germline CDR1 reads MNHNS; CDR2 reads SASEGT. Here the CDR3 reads CASSEALQRLSSYNEQFF. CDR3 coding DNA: TGTGCCAGCAGTGAAGCGCTTCAGAGACTGAGCTCCTACAATGAGCAGTTCTTC.

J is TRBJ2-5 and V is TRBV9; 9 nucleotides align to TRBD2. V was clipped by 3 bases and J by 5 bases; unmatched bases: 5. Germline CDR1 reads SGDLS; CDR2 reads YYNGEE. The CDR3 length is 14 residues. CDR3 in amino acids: CASSALAGVETQYF. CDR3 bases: TGTGCCAGCAGCGCCTTAGCGGGAGTGGAGACCCAGTACTTC.

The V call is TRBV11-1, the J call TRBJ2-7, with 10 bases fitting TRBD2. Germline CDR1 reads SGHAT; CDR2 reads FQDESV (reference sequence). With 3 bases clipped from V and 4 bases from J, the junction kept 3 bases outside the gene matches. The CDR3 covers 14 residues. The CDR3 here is CASSFERGGYEQYF. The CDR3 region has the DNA TGTGCCAGCAGCTTCGAGCGGGGGGGGTACGAGCAGTACTTC.

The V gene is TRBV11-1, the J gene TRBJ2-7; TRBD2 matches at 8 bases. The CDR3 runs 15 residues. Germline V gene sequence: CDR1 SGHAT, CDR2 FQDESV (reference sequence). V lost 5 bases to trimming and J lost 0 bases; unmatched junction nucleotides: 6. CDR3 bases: TGTGCCAGCAGCCAAACTAGCGGTAGCTCCTACGAGCAGTACTTC. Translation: CASSQTSGSSYEQYF.

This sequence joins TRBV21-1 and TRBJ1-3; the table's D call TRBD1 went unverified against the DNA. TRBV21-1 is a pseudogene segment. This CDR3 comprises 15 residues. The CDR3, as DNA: TGTGCCAGCAGCATCCGGGACAGACGTGGAAACACCATATATTTT. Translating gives CASSIRDRRGNTIYF.

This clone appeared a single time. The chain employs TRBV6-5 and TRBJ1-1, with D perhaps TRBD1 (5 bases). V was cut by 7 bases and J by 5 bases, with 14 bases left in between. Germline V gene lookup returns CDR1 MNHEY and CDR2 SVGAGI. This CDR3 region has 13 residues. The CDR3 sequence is CASTPGRGTEAFF. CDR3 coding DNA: TGTGCCAGCACCCCAGGTCGGGGGACTGAAGCTTTCTTT.

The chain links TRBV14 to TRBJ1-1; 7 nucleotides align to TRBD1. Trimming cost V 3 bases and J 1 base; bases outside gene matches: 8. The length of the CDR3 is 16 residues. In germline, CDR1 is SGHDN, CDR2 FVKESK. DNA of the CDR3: TGTGCCAGCAGCCAGATTGGACAGGCCAGGAACACTGAAGCTTTCTTT. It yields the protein CASSQIGQARNTEAFF.

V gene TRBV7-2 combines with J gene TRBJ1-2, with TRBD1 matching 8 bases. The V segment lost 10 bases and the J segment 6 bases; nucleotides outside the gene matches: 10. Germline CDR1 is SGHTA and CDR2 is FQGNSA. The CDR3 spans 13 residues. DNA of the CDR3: TGTGCCACGTCGCAGGGGGCGCCGGATGGCTACACCTTC. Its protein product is CATSQGAPDGYTF.

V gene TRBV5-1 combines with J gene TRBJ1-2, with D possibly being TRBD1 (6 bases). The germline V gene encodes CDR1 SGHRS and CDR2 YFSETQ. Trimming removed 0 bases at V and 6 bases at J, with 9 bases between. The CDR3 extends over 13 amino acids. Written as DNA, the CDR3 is TGCGCCAGCAGCTTGGCCTCAGGGGATGGCTACACCTTC. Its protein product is CASSLASGDGYTF. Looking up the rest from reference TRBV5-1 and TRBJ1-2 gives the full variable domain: KAGVTQTPRYLIKTRGQQVTLSCSPISGHRSVSWYQQTPGQGLQFLFEYFSETQRNKGNFPGRFSGRQFSNSRSEMNVSTLELGDSALYLCASSLASGDGYTFGSGTRLTVV.

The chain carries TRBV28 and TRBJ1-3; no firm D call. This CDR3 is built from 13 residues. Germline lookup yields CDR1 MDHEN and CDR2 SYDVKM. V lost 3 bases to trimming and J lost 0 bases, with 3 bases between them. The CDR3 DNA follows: TGTGCCAGCAGTTTCCGCTCTGGAAACACCATATATTTT. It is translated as CASSFRSGNTIYF.

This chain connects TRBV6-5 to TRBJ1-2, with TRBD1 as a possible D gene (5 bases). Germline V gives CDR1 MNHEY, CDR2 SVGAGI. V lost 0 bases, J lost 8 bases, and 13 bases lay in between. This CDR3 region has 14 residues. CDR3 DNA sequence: TGTGCCAGCAGTTACTCGATGCGCCAGGGAGGCTACACCTTC. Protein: CASSYSMRQGGYTF.

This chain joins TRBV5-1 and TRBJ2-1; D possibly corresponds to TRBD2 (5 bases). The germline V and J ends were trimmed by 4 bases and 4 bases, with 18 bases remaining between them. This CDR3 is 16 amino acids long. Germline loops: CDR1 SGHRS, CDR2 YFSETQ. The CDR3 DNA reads TGCGCCAGCAGCCCCAACGAGGGAAACTCTTACAATGAGCAGTTCTTC. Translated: CASSPNEGNSYNEQFF.

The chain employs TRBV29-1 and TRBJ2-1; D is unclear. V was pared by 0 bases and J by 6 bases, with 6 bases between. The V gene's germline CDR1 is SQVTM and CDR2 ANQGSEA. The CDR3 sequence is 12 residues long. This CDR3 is CSVEENSNEQFF. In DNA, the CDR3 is TGCAGCGTTGAAGAAAACAGCAATGAGCAGTTCTTC.

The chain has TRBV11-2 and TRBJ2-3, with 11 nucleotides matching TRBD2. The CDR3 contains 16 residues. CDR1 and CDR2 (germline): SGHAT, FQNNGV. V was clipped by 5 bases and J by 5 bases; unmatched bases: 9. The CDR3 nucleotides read TGTGCCAGCAGCCGACTAGCGGGGAGACGGGAAGATACGCAGTATTTT. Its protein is CASSRLAGRREDTQYF.

CDR3 bases: TGCGCCAGCAGTCCTAGAGCGGGAGATACGCAGTATTTT. Its protein product is CASSPRAGDTQYF. The V call is TRBV10-1, the J call TRBJ2-3, with a possible D match to TRBD2 (6 bases). The CDR3 spans 13 residues. Germline CDR1 WNHNN, CDR2 SYGVQD (reference sequence). The ends were cut back, 5 bases at V and 5 bases at J, with 11 bases in the middle.

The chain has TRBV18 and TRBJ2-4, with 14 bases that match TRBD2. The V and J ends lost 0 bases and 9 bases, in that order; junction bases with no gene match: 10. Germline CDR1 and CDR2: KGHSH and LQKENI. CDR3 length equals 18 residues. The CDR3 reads CASSPPTGLAGGGSIQYF. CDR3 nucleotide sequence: TGTGCCAGCTCACCACCAACAGGACTAGCGGGAGGTGGAAGCATTCAGTACTTC. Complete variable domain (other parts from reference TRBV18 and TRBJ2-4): NAGVMQNPRHLVRRRGQEARLRCSPMKGHSHVYWYRQLPEEGLKFMVYLQKENIIDESGMPKERFSAEFPKEGPSILRIQQVVRGDSAAYFCASSPPTGLAGGGSIQYFGAGTRLSVL.

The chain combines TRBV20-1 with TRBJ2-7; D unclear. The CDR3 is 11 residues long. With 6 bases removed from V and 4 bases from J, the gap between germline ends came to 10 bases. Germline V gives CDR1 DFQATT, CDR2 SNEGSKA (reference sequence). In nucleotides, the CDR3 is TGCAGTGCCACCAACGGTTACGAGCAGTACTTC. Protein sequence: CSATNGYEQYF.

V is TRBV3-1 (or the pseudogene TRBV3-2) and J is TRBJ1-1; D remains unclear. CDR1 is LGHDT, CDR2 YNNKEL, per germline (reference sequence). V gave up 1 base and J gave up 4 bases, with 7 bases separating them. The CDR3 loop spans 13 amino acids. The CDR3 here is CASSQGVATEAFF. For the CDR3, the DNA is TGTGCCAGCAGCCAAGGGGTAGCCACTGAAGCTTTCTTT.

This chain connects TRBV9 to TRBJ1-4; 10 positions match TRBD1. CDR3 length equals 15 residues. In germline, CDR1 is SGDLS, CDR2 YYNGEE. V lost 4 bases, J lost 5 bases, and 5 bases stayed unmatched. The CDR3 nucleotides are TGTGCCAGCAGCTCCCTGGACAGGGGGAATGAAAAACTGTTTTTT. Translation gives CASSSLDRGNEKLFF.

The CDR3 DNA reads TGTGCCATCAGTGGGGGACAGGACAATGAGCAGTTCTTC. Its translation: CAISGGQDNEQFF. J is TRBJ2-1 and V is TRBV10-3; 8 bases map to TRBD1. The CDR3 sequence is 13 residues long. The ends lost 4 bases at V and 5 bases at J; junction bases unmatched: 1. The V gene's germline CDR1 is ENHRY and CDR2 SYGVKD.

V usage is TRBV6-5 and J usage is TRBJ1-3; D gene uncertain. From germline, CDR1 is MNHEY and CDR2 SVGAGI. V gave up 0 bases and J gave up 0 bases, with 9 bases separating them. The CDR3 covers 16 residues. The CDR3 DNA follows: TGTGCCAGCAGTTACTCGGGCGCTTACTCTGGAAACACCATATATTTT. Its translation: CASSYSGAYSGNTIYF.

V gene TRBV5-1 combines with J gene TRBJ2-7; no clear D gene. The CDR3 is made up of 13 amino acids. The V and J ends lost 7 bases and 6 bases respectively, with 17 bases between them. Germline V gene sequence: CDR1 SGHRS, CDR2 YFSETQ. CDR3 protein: CASLPLASPEQYF. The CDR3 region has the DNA TGCGCCAGCCTGCCGTTGGCCTCCCCCGAGCAGTACTTC.

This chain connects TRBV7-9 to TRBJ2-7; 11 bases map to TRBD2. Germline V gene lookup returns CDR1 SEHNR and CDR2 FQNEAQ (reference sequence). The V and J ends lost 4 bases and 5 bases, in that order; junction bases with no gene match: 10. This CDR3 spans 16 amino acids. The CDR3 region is CASSSNSGGASDEQYF. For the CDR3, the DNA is TGTGCCAGCAGCTCTAATAGCGGGGGGGCCAGCGACGAGCAGTACTTC.

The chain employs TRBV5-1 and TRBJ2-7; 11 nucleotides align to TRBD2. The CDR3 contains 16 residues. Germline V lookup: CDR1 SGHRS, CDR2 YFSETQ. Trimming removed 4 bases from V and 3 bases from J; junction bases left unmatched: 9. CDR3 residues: CASSTGLAGGVYEQYF. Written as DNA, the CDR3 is TGCGCCAGCAGCACGGGCCTAGCGGGAGGTGTCTACGAGCAGTACTTC.

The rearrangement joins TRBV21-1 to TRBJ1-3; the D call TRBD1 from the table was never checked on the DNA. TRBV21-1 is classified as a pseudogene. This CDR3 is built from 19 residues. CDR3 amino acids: CASSFPPTGGILSGNTIYF. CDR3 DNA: TGTGCCAGCAGCTTTCCTCCTACAGGGGGCATACTCTCTGGAAACACCATATATTTT.